The 27 T cell receptor beta chains listed next were all sequenced from one sample in a study of blood T cells in healthy people across ages. Next came a second PCR, run for about 6 to 12 cycles, which used a sample-barcoded 5' primer along with a J-beta primer mix. Each CDR3 protein gets one entry after TCRdb re-called the 5' RACE reads with MiXCR. The sample lists 800,000 to 950,000 distinct CDR3 sequences, 35% to 40% seen once, with about an eighth in the top ten. Specimen: blood. The origin of the receptors is a man aged 18 to 29 in good health.

This clonotype was detected many times. The rearrangement joins TRBV12-3 or TRBV12-4 to TRBJ2-1; D might be TRBD1 or TRBD2, each matching 6 bases. Trimming removed 8 bases at V and 4 bases at J, with 12 bases between. There are 13 residues in the CDR3. Here the CDR3 DNA reads TGTGCCAGCGTCAGGGGAGGTTACAATGAGCAGTTCTTC. It yields the protein CASVRGGYNEQFF.

J is TRBJ1-1 and V is TRBV3-1, with 7 bases that match TRBD1. Looked up from germline, CDR1 is LGHDT and CDR2 is YNNKEL (reference sequence). The CDR3 has 14 residues. With 4 bases clipped from V and 11 bases from J, the junction kept 13 bases outside the gene matches. The CDR3 reads CASSRWDSTEAAFF. In DNA, the CDR3 is TGTGCCAGCAGCCGATGGGACAGCACGGAGGCGGCTTTCTTT.

V usage is TRBV20-1 and J usage is TRBJ2-3; the match to TRBD2 covers 9 bases. Germline V gene lookup returns CDR1 DFQATT and CDR2 SNEGSKA (reference sequence). There are 14 residues in the CDR3. V gave up 6 bases and J gave up 2 bases; unmatched junction bases: 6. The CDR3 spells CSALSGRPTDTQYF. Here the CDR3 DNA reads TGCAGTGCCCTGAGCGGGAGGCCCACAGATACGCAGTATTTT.

Only a few counts were recorded for this clonotype. V gene TRBV9 combines with J gene TRBJ1-6; D gene ambiguous. The CDR3 sequence is 14 residues long. The V gene lost 5 bases and the J gene lost 9 bases, with 15 bases spanning the gap. Germline values: CDR1 SGDLS, CDR2 YYNGEE. The CDR3 reads CASRRDEQSSPLHF. For the CDR3, the DNA is TGTGCCAGCAGACGTGACGAGCAGAGTTCACCCCTCCACTTT.

This chain joins TRBV7-2 and TRBJ1-2, with D maybe TRBD1 (5 bases). The CDR3 contains 14 residues. Germline V gene data show CDR1 as SGHTA and CDR2 as FQGNSA. The germline V and J ends were trimmed by 4 bases and 7 bases, with 16 bases remaining between them. This CDR3 reads CASSWRQSAFGYTF. The CDR3 nucleotides read TGTGCCAGCAGCTGGCGACAGAGTGCCTTTGGCTACACCTTC.

This clonotype has just a few counts. The chain couples TRBV29-1 to TRBJ1-5; D is possibly TRBD1 (5 bases). Trimming took off 3 bases at V and 1 base at J, with 19 bases between the two ends. Germline values: CDR1 SQVTM, CDR2 ANQGSEA. The CDR3 runs to 17 residues. This CDR3 is CSVDGRLGPSSNQPQHF. The CDR3 coding sequence is TGCAGCGTTGATGGAAGATTGGGACCTTCAAGCAATCAGCCCCAGCATTTT. The full variable domain, in which reference TRBV29-1 and TRBJ1-5 provide the parts outside the CDR3, is SAVISQKPSRDICQRGTSLTIQCQVDSQVTMMFWYRQQPGQSLTLIATANQGSEATYESGFVIDKFPISRPNLTFSTLTVSNMSPEDSSIYLCSVDGRLGPSSNQPQHFGDGTRLSIL.

This sequence joins TRBV7-9 and TRBJ1-2; TRBD1 aligns across 8 bases. The V segment lost 2 bases and the J segment 0 bases; nucleotides outside the gene matches: 14. Germline lookup yields CDR1 SEHNR and CDR2 FQNEAQ (reference sequence). The CDR3 runs 19 residues. CDR3 in DNA: TGTGCCAGCAGCTTAAGCACACCGACAGGGGAGGAATCTAACTATGGCTACACCTTC. It codes for CASSLSTPTGEESNYGYTF.

This rearrangement joins TRBV7-2 to TRBJ2-3; D is uncertain. Trimming shortened V by 7 bases and J by 6 bases, and 17 bases separated the two germline ends. Germline lookup yields CDR1 SGHTA and CDR2 FQGNSA. CDR3 size: 14 residues. The CDR3 sequence: CASTPRAGSDTQYF. CDR3 sequence (DNA): TGTGCCAGCACCCCCAGAGCCGGGTCGGATACGCAGTATTTT.

V and J are TRBV20-1 and TRBJ2-3, with 12 bases matching TRBD2. Germline V gene sequence: CDR1 DFQATT, CDR2 SNEGSKA (reference sequence). V gave up 5 bases and J gave up 5 bases; unmatched junction bases: 8. CDR3 size: 15 residues. The CDR3, as DNA: TGCAGTGCTGGGCTAGCGGGGGGGCTCGGAGATACGCAGTATTTT. Amino acids: CSAGLAGGLGDTQYF.

Points on this clonotype: One junction end does not reproduce the germline sequence, and a read error may be involved. This sequence joins TRBV12-3 or TRBV12-4 and TRBJ1-2; D is perhaps TRBD1 (6 bases). This CDR3 spans 14 amino acids. CDR3 region: CASSYRAANYGCTF. CDR3 coding DNA: TGTGCCAGCAGCTACAGGGCGGCGAACTATGGCTGCACCTTC.

This clonotype was counted between two and nine times. The chain joins TRBV12-3 or TRBV12-4 to TRBJ1-1; a weak D match, TRBD1 (5 bases). This CDR3 comprises 15 residues. V lost 3 bases, J lost 10 bases, and 21 bases lay in between. As DNA, the CDR3 is TGTGCCAGCAGTTTTGAGGGGTTTGTGTCGTTGGTAGCTTTCTTT. Translating it yields CASSFEGFVSLVAFF.

V and J are TRBV5-1 and TRBJ1-1, with TRBD1 matching over 7 bases. Germline V CDR1 and CDR2: SGHRS, YFSETQ. V dropped 4 bases and J dropped 0; count of bases not matched to a gene: 6. CDR3 size: 15 residues. The CDR3 loop is CASSTRDSLNTEAFF. CDR3 DNA: TGCGCCAGCAGCACCCGGGACAGTTTGAACACTGAAGCTTTCTTT.

This sequence joins TRBV5-4 and TRBJ2-2; the match to TRBD1 covers 7 bases. Germline CDR1 is SGHNT and CDR2 is YYREEE (reference sequence). This CDR3 is 15 amino acids long. V shed 2 bases and J 1 base; nucleotides not matched to a gene: 2. In nucleotides, the CDR3 is TGTGCCAGCAGCTTCGGGACAGTGAACACCGGGGAGCTGTTTTTT. Protein: CASSFGTVNTGELFF.

The genes are TRBV6-5 and TRBJ1-1, with a possible D match to TRBD1 (5 bases). With 4 bases removed from V and 9 bases from J, the gap between germline ends came to 12 bases. CDR3 length: 12 amino acids. The germline CDR1 and CDR2 sequences are MNHEY and SVGAGI. The CDR3: CASSLGVGKAFF. Here the CDR3 DNA reads TGTGCCAGCAGTTTAGGGGTGGGGAAAGCTTTCTTT.

The chain carries TRBV12-3 or TRBV12-4 and TRBJ2-5; TRBD1 matches 9 bases. The CDR3 covers 14 residues. The junction had 4 bases not matched to a gene; V was cut back by 7 bases and J by 1 base. The CDR3 coding sequence is TGTGCCAGCACCCTGACAGGGGGCCAAGAGACCCAGTACTTC. Encoded protein: CASTLTGGQETQYF.

The chain links TRBV2 to TRBJ1-1, with D perhaps matching TRBD1 (5 bases). V was shortened by 4 bases and J by 4 bases, with 13 bases between the two germline ends. Germline CDR1 is SNHLY and CDR2 is FYNNEI. This CDR3 is built from 14 residues. CDR3 protein: CASSAQGRSTEAFF. Here the CDR3 DNA reads TGTGCCAGCAGTGCCCAGGGTAGGTCCACTGAAGCTTTCTTT.

The V call is TRBV25-1, the J call TRBJ1-5; D may be TRBD1 (6 bases). The CDR3 extends over 15 amino acids. V lost 6 bases and J lost 4, with 16 bases in between. CDR1 and CDR2 from the germline V gene are MGHDK and SYGVNS. The CDR3 spells CASSPRGVGNQPQHF. In DNA, the CDR3 is TGTGCCAGCAGCCCCAGGGGAGTGGGGAATCAGCCCCAGCATTTT.

This clonotype was seen a handful of times. The V call is TRBV10-3, the J call TRBJ2-6, with TRBD1 identical over 7 bases. V lost 4 bases to trimming and J lost 0 bases; unmatched junction nucleotides: 6. CDR3 length: 17 residues. CDR1 ENHRY and CDR2 SYGVKD come from the germline V gene. CDR3 coding DNA: TGTGCCATCAGTGGGGGACAGCAACTCTCTGGGGCCAACGTCCTGACTTTC. It yields the protein CAISGGQQLSGANVLTF.

This clonotype was seen at least ten times. The chain combines TRBV5-1 with TRBJ2-3; weak D call: TRBD1 (6 bases). Germline CDR1 is SGHRS and CDR2 is YFSETQ. V was cut by 4 bases and J by 5 bases, with 14 bases left in between. The length of the CDR3 is 14 residues. CDR3 nucleotides: TGCGCCAGCAGCCCTGAAGGGGGAAGAGATACGCAGTATTTT. Encoded protein: CASSPEGGRDTQYF.

CDR3 sequence (DNA): TGTGCCAGCAGCCAAGATAATGGGGGCGCGTGGAATGAGCAGTTCTTC. Translation gives CASSQDNGGAWNEQFF. The chain couples TRBV3-1 to TRBJ2-1; D may be TRBD1 (6 bases). V shed 0 bases and J shed 7 bases, with 16 bases lying between them. The CDR3 covers 16 residues. Germline values: CDR1 LGHDT, CDR2 YNNKEL (reference sequence).

The CDR3 coding sequence is TGTGCCAGCAGTGAAGGGCAGGGCTATAGGCCCCAGCATTTT. Protein sequence: CASSEGQGYRPQHF. The chain links TRBV2 to TRBJ1-5, with D tentatively TRBD1 (5 bases). In germline, CDR1 is SNHLY, CDR2 FYNNEI. There are 14 residues in the CDR3. The V end was cut by 1 base, the J end by 9 bases, with 13 bases between. Using reference TRBV2 and TRBJ1-5 for the parts outside the CDR3, the full variable domain is EPEVTQTPSHQVTQMGQEVILRCVPISNHLYFYWYRQILGQKVEFLVSFYNNEISEKSEIFDDQFSVERPDGSNFTLKIRSTKLEDSAMYFCASSEGQGYRPQHFGDGTRLSIL.

This sequence joins TRBV12-5 and TRBJ2-1, with 10 positions matching TRBD2. The CDR3 covers 19 residues. The germline V gene has CDR1 LGHNT and CDR2 FRNRAP. With V trimmed by 0 bases and J by 6 bases, 14 bases remained unmatched. DNA for the CDR3: TGTGCTAGTGGTTTGGTACTCTCAGTAGCGGGGGGAGTGGGCAATGAGCAGTTCTTC. Residues: CASGLVLSVAGGVGNEQFF.

The genes are TRBV24-1 and TRBJ2-5, with a possible D match to TRBD1 (7 bases). The CDR3 covers 14 residues. Germline CDR1 is KGHDR and CDR2 is SFDVKD. V was pared by 7 bases and J by 5 bases, with 16 bases between. CDR3 region: CATSSTGEDETQYF. The CDR3 coding sequence is TGTGCCACCAGCTCTACAGGGGAGGACGAGACCCAGTACTTC.

This clonotype was counted ten times or more. V and J are TRBV4-2 and TRBJ2-1, with D unresolved. CDR1 LGHNA and CDR2 YNFKEQ come from the germline V gene. V was pared by 1 base and J by 0 bases, with 10 bases between. This CDR3 has 16 residues. The DNA for the CDR3 is TGTGCCAGCAGCCAAGTAGTAAGTAACTCCTACAATGAGCAGTTCTTC. This gives the protein CASSQVVSNSYNEQFF.

This clonotype turned up a few times. This chain connects TRBV5-1 to TRBJ2-3, with TRBD2 identical over 11 bases. Trimming removed 4 bases from V and 0 bases from J; junction bases left unmatched: 7. CDR3 length: 17 amino acids. The germline gives CDR1 SGHRS, CDR2 YFSETQ. The CDR3, as DNA: TGCGCCAGCAGCGACCTAGCGGGGGGCTATAGCACAGATACGCAGTATTTT. It codes for CASSDLAGGYSTDTQYF.

The rearrangement uses TRBV2 and TRBJ2-7; TRBD1 or TRBD2 may be the D gene (5 bases each). The CDR3 loop spans 14 amino acids. The germline CDR1 and CDR2 sequences are SNHLY and FYNNEI. The germline V and J ends were trimmed by 8 bases and 4 bases, with 18 bases remaining between them. CDR3 coding DNA: TGTGCCAGCTCGAGTGGGGGACGCCTATACGAGCAGTACTTC. Residues: CASSSGGRLYEQYF.

On this clonotype itself: A much more abundant neighbour one base away suggests this may be a read error. CDR3 bases: TGCGCCAGCAGCTTGTGGGAACAGCTGTCAGGGGCCAACGTCCTGACTTTC. Translation gives CASSLWEQLSGANVLTF. J is TRBJ2-6 and V is TRBV5-1; D unclear. The germline V and J ends were trimmed by 1 base and 4 bases, with 15 bases remaining between them. CDR1 is SGHRS, CDR2 YFSETQ, per germline. This CDR3 has 17 amino acids.